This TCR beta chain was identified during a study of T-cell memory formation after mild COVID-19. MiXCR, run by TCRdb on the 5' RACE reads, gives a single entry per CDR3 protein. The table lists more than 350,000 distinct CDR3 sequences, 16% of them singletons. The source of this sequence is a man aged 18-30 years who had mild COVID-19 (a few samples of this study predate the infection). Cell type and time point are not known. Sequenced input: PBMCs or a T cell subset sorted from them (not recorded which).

CDR3 bases: TGTGCCAGCTCACCACGCCAGGACCGAGATGAAAAACTGTTTTTT. Translating it yields CASSPRQDRDEKLFF. The chain is built from TRBV18 and TRBJ1-4, with unresolved D. Germline CDR1 KGHSH, CDR2 LQKENI. Trimming cost V 1 base and J 6 bases, with 12 bases left between them. The CDR3 has 15 residues.